This T cell receptor (beta chain) originates from a study of Graves' ophthalmopathy and Graves' hyperthyroidism listed by TCRdb under 2018. Describing the broader study: Peripheral blood was collected at initial diagnosis, before any treatment. For training and testing, the approximately 97 patients in the discovery cohort were randomly divided in a 7:3 ratio. In roughly 6 hyperthyroidism patients, the T-cell repertoire of thyroid tissue was compared with the T-cell repertoire of blood. Following sample collection, hyperthyroidism patients were given methimazole at a starting dose of 30 mg daily, and ophthalmopathy patients were given high-dose intravenous methylprednisolone. An independent validation cohort comprised around 19 hyperthyroidism patients and over 15 patients who later progressed from hyperthyroidism to ophthalmopathy. In total, 135 blood samples were TCR-sequenced: around 42 ophthalmopathy, some 75 hyperthyroidism and some 17 hyperthyroidism-to-ophthalmopathy patients. To explore V-J signatures that separate ophthalmopathy from hyperthyroidism, a discovery set of about 96 patients was enrolled, consisting of about 45 with ophthalmopathy and around 57 with stable hyperthyroidism. TCR beta repertoire signatures were used to distinguish Graves' ophthalmopathy from Graves' hyperthyroidism and to predict progression to ophthalmopathy. The study at large found these results: In validation, the model predicted ophthalmopathy progression with about 70% sensitivity and about 77% specificity; some 13 predicted patients were CT-confirmed with GO in a median of around 6 months. The 13-signature model separated ophthalmopathy from stable hyperthyroidism with around 90% sensitivity and about 81% specificity in cross-validation, and 80%/75% in the test set. Most of the expanded thyroid clonotypes with a frequency above 0.001 were also detected in blood, and it was suggested that the thyroid immune response may be reflected by blood repertoires. Sample size was not predetermined statistically, and investigators were not blinded to group allocation.

The CDR3 starts with the cysteine, ends with the phenylalanine, and has 14 residues. Only the CDR3 region is kept as DNA, spanning 42 bases read in frame from base 1. V sheds 2 bases and J sheds 5 bases, leaving 9 bases between their ends. Via the germline V gene, CDR1 is KGHSH and CDR2 LQKENI. A patient counted as having stable hyperthyroidism if there was no progression to ophthalmopathy within 18 months of follow-up. Hyperthyroidism patients were newly diagnosed, were aged 18 to 65 years, and had a disease duration under 2 months. Patients were excluded if they had other autoimmune diseases, uncontrolled infections, pregnancy or lactation. Clinical symptoms, serum thyroxine, TRAb, thyroid ultrasound and orbital computed tomography formed the basis of the diagnosis. Ficoll-Paque density gradient centrifugation was used to isolate PBMCs from 10 ml of fresh peripheral blood. Trizol reagent was used to extract the total RNA, and its quality was then checked on an Agilent 2100 Bioanalyzer.

A note on this clonotype: Its cognate antigen has yet to be identified. Within one base of it there is no much larger clone, and no base qualities were kept.

For repertoire sequencing, the TCR beta CDR3 regions were amplified from RNA transcripts. HTBI primers and the Qiagen OneStep RT-PCR kit were used in a first-round RT-PCR, which was followed by a second-round multiplex PCR, size selection and purification. Sequencing of the libraries was carried out on an Illumina HiSeq2000 in paired-end mode with 100 bp reads. In the paper's pipeline: Reads were processed with SOAPnuke, discarding reads with adapters, uncalled bases, mean Phred below 15, or no exact constant-primer or identifier match. COPE v1.2.5 was used to merge high-quality paired reads. Each unique nucleotide sequence was treated as a clonotype, and MiTCR v1.1 was used to align the clonotypes to the IMGT TRB V, D and J references. Analysis was restricted to V-J combinations with a frequency above 0.0001, which covered about 99% of repertoires. For each V-J combination, a TCR clonal expansion and chaos score was defined as F50 clonal expansion divided by the chaos observed in the TCRdist matrix. Welch's t-statistics and random forest were used to reduce features to approximately 13 V-J combinations, which were fed into a naive Bayes classifier. The Morisita-Horn index was used to measure how similar the thyroid and blood repertoires were. Clones were called with MiXCR by TCRdb after fastp trimmed the public reads at Q25, and only in-frame beta chains were retained. Rows are unified per CDR3 protein, each entry keeping the most common DNA and genes. The V and J calls here are based on TCRdb, not the publication. For this sample the table gives about 620,000 distinct CDR3 sequences, of which about a fifth were detected only once. The ten top clones hold 7.1% of the sample.

The V gene is TRBV18 and the J gene is TRBJ2-2, with the identity of the D gene unclear. This receptor was identified in a woman under 30 with stable Graves' hyperthyroidism. Some clones in this sample may be carry-over from other donors' samples. Donor details come from another sample of the same person, matched by shared clones. Sequencing used peripheral blood. The nucleotide sequence is TGTGCCAGCTCACCAGCAGGTGCTACCGGGGAGCTGTTTTTT. This codes for CASSPAGATGELFF.